This T cell receptor (beta chain) is drawn from a study of memory CD4+ T cells and cytomegalovirus serostatus. As for the study in general: Of the healthy Belgian adults, 9 or 10 were CMV seropositive and approximately 25 seronegative.

This CDR3 contains 15 residues. Trimming at V came to 5 bases and at J to 3 bases, leaving 7 bases not matched to a gene. CDR1 and CDR2 from the germline V gene are SGHNT and YENEEA. In the original workflow: Out-of-frame sequences were removed, leaving 2 million to 2.5 million distinct TCRbeta sequences. Assay used: immunoSEQ multiplex PCR; TCRdb lists only in-frame clones, some missing. V, J and clone size reflect that table, while D and trimming were determined from the DNA. This sample has some 30,000 clones, with roughly 80% found just once. The sort gate was single viable CD3+CD4+CD8-CD45RO+ cells for memory CD4+ T cells. Serum IgG to CMV pp150, pp28, p38 and p52 defined serostatus. After thawing, CD4+ T cells were positively selected.

The gene calls are TRBV11-3 and TRBJ1-2, with 9 bases identical to TRBD1. Sequenced: memory CD4+ T cells from blood. The origin of this receptor is an adult in good health and CMV-seronegative. Some clones in this sample may be carry-over from other donors' samples. The CDR3 DNA follows: TGTGCCAGCAGCCACGAGACAGGGGGTTACTATGGCTACACCTTC. Its protein is CASSHETGGYYGYTF.